Presented here are 11 T cell receptor beta chains from one specimen sequenced in a study of T cell responses to AZD1222 COVID-19 vaccine. TCRdb's table, derived via immunoSEQ multiplex PCR, lists solely in-frame clones and lacks some. The sample lists around 120,000 clones; about 90% were seen once. The specimen comprised peripheral blood, sampled 28 days after the second AZD1222 dose. The receptor source for this set is an adult who received the AZD1222 COVID-19 vaccine.

This chain uses TRBV27 with TRBJ1-5; D is ambiguous. Trimming took 7 bases from V and 1 from J, leaving 11 bases between them. Germline CDR1 MNHEY, CDR2 SMNVEV (reference sequence). This CDR3 has 14 amino acids. Here the CDR3 reads CASMGGKSNQPQHF. CDR3 sequence (DNA): TGTGCCAGCATGGGCGGGAAGAGCAATCAGCCCCAGCATTTT.

The chain employs TRBV3-1 (or the pseudogene TRBV3-2) and TRBJ2-2; no clear D gene. Looked up from germline, CDR1 is LGHDT and CDR2 is YNNKEL (reference sequence). With 2 bases removed from V and 3 bases from J, the gap between germline ends came to 7 bases. The length of the CDR3 is 14 residues. The CDR3 region has the DNA TGTGCCAGCAGCCAACCGGACGACACCGGGGAGCTGTTTTTT. It translates to CASSQPDDTGELFF.

The chain recombines TRBV19 with TRBJ1-5; D remains ambiguous. Germline CDR1 reads LNHDA; CDR2 reads SQIVND (reference sequence). Trimming removed 1 base from V and 0 bases from J, with 10 bases in between. This CDR3 is built from 16 residues. CDR3 in amino acids: CASSIVKQFSNQPQHF. The CDR3 DNA reads as TGTGCCAGTAGTATAGTTAAACAGTTTAGCAATCAGCCCCAGCATTTT. Variable domain in full (rest from reference TRBV19 and TRBJ1-5): DGGITQSPKYLFRKEGQNVTLSCEQNLNHDAMYWYRQDPGQGLRLIYYSQIVNDFQKGDIAEGYSVSREKKESFPLTVTSAQKNPTAFYLCASSIVKQFSNQPQHFGDGTRLSIL.

This clone appeared once. The chain has TRBV19 and TRBJ1-5, with a weak D call TRBD1 (6 bases). Germline CDR1 reads LNHDA; CDR2 reads SQIVND (reference sequence). Trimming shortened V by 9 bases and J by 0 bases, and 9 bases separated the two germline ends. The CDR3 extends over 13 amino acids. In DNA form, the CDR3 reads TGTGCCAGCGGGGACACTAGCAATCAGCCCCAGCATTTT. Its protein product is CASGDTSNQPQHF.

This chain uses TRBV7-8 with TRBJ1-5; D not certain. CDR1 and CDR2 from the germline V gene are SGHVS and FQNEAQ. The CDR3 extends over 14 amino acids. Trimming stripped 0 bases from V and 1 base from J, with 4 bases between. The CDR3 reads CASSLAGSNQPQHF. CDR3 coding DNA: TGTGCCAGCAGCTTAGCGGGCAGCAATCAGCCCCAGCATTTT.

The chain carries TRBV6-4 and TRBJ1-5; TRBD1 matches at 8 bases. This CDR3 has 15 amino acids. Germline loops: CDR1 MRHNA, CDR2 SNTAGT. The J segment lost 6 bases and the V segment lost 7 bases, leaving 11 bases of the junction unmatched. This CDR3 reads CASKPLGQGGQPQHF. DNA of the CDR3: TGTGCCAGCAAGCCCCTAGGACAGGGCGGTCAGCCCCAGCATTTT.

This chain uses TRBV12-3 or TRBV12-4 with TRBJ1-1; D remains unclear. The CDR3 sequence is 11 residues long. The ends were cut back, 3 bases at V and 5 bases at J, with 4 bases in the middle. In DNA, the CDR3 is TGTGCCAGCAGTTTGATGACTGAAGCTTTCTTT. Translated: CASSLMTEAFF.

This chain links TRBV28 with TRBJ1-5; 9 bases line up with TRBD1. The V gene end was trimmed by 6 bases and the J gene end by 3 bases; junction bases not matched to a gene: 3. The CDR3 is 14 amino acids. CDR1 is MDHEN and CDR2 is SYDVKM in the germline V gene. The CDR3 is CASRTGGNNQPQHF. CDR3 coding DNA: TGTGCCAGCAGGACAGGGGGTAACAATCAGCCCCAGCATTTT. The full variable domain, in which reference TRBV28 and TRBJ1-5 provide the parts outside the CDR3, is DVKVTQSSRYLVKRTGEKVFLECVQDMDHENMFWYRQDPGLGLRLIYFSYDVKMKEKGDIPEGYSVSREKKERFSLILESASTNQTSMYLCASRTGGNNQPQHFGDGTRLSIL.

The chain combines TRBV2 with TRBJ2-1; TRBD2 aligns across 12 bases. V gave up 6 bases and J gave up 7 bases; unmatched junction bases: 7. This CDR3 has 15 amino acids. The V gene's germline CDR1 is SNHLY and CDR2 FYNNEI. The CDR3 DNA reads as TGTGCCAGCAGACTGACTAGCGGGAGTGGAAATGAGCAGTTCTTC. It codes for CASRLTSGSGNEQFF.

CDR3 bases: TGTGCCAGCAGCTTGAGGCTAGCTATGCCCTACAATGAGCAGTTCTTC. It is translated as CASSLRLAMPYNEQFF. This chain links TRBV5-4 with TRBJ2-1, with a possible D match to TRBD2 (5 bases). Deletions cut 1 base from V and 2 bases from J, with 13 bases between. The CDR3 is 16 amino acids. CDR1 is SGHNT and CDR2 is YYREEE in the germline V gene (reference sequence).

This clone was detected once. The chain combines TRBV29-1 with TRBJ1-2, with 7 bases fitting TRBD1. The CDR3 consists of 13 residues. V was pared by 7 bases and J by 0 bases, with 5 bases of the junction left unmatched. Germline loops: CDR1 SQVTM, CDR2 ANQGSEA. The CDR3 here is CSASTGANYGYTF. The CDR3 DNA reads TGCAGCGCCTCAACAGGGGCTAACTATGGCTACACCTTC.